A selection of T cell receptor beta chains follows, all from one sample in a study of cytomegalovirus exposure and HLA in healthy donors. Method: immunoSEQ multiplex PCR; TCRdb's copy keeps in-frame clones and lacks some. The ten most abundant clones cover around 17% of a sample with about 25,000 clones. The source material was PBMCs. The source is a male donor in good health and CMV-seropositive. CDR3s include the opening cysteine and the closing phenylalanine or tryptophan. Fields, in order: D gene, V gene, J gene, CDR3 DNA, CDR3 protein. The D gene is left open where the match is weak.

>TRBD1|TRBV30|TRBJ1-5
TGTGCCTTTCCCGGGACAGGGTTCAATCAGCCCCAGCATTTT
CAFPGTGFNQPQHF
>-|TRBV28|TRBJ1-1
TGTGCCAGCACCATAAGAGGGGGAAACACTGAAGCTTTCTTT
CASTIRGGNTEAFF
>-|TRBV30|TRBJ1-3
TGTGCCTGGAGATTCTACTCTGGAAACACCATATATTTT
CAWRFYSGNTIYF
>TRBD1|TRBV30|TRBJ1-1
TGTGCCTTTCGACGGGACAGGAACACTGAAGCTTTCTTT
CAFRRDRNTEAFF
>-|TRBV29-1|TRBJ1-1
TGCAGCGTTGAAGAGGTCGGGACTGAAGATTTCTTT
CSVEEVGTEDFF
>-|TRBV5-1|TRBJ1-1
TGCGCCAGCAGCCAGGGACTTGTACGGACTGAAGCTTTCTTT
CASSQGLVRTEAFF
>-|TRBV5-5|TRBJ1-5
TGTGCCAGCAGCTTGGCCCCGAATCAGCCCCAGCATTTT
CASSLAPNQPQHF
>TRBD1|TRBV25-1|TRBJ2-7
TGTGCCAGTTCTCGGGACAGGGACGTCTACGAGCAGTACTTC
CASSRDRDVYEQYF
>TRBD1|TRBV11-2|TRBJ1-5
TGTGCCAGCAGCAGAGGGGGACAGGGAGGTCAGCCCCAGCATTTT
CASSRGGQGGQPQHF
>TRBD1|TRBV30|TRBJ1-2
TGTGCCAGCCCGACAGGGGGAGGAAAATATGGCTACACCTTC
CASPTGGGKYGYTF
>-|TRBV30|TRBJ2-3
TGTGCCTGGAGTCCAAACACAGATACGCAGTATTTT
CAWSPNTDTQYF
>TRBD2|TRBV29-1|TRBJ2-1
TGCAGCGTTGATGCTAGCGGGAGGGCCTACAATGAGCAGTTCTTC
CSVDASGRAYNEQFF
>-|TRBV9|TRBJ2-5
TGTGCCAGCAGCGCGGGAAGGATTGCGGAGACCCAGTACTTC
CASSAGRIAETQYF
>-|TRBV9|TRBJ2-1
TGTGCCAGCAGCGGGGGGGATGAGCAGTTCTTC
CASSGGDEQFF
>-|TRBV14|TRBJ1-1
TGTGCCAGCAGCCTTGACCCCGGGGGCACTGAAGCTTTCTTT
CASSLDPGGTEAFF
>-|TRBV2|TRBJ1-5
TGTGCCAGCACGATGTACAGATCCTATAGCAATCAGCCCCAGCATTTT
CASTMYRSYSNQPQHF
>-|TRBV30|TRBJ2-4
TGTGCCTGGAGTGGGGGGGTGGGAAACATTCAGTACTTC
CAWSGGVGNIQYF
>TRBD1|TRBV7-9|TRBJ2-1
TGTGCCAGCAGCTCCACAGGGGGCGACTACAATGAGCAGTTCTTC
CASSSTGGDYNEQFF
>-|TRBV9|TRBJ2-7
TGTGCCAGCAGCCCCGGAGACTTTTCGTCCGAGCAGTACTTC
CASSPGDFSSEQYF
>-|TRBV7-9|TRBJ1-5
TGTGCCAGCACCTGGGGGGGGGCCCACCAGCCCCAGCATTTT
CASTWGGAHQPQHF
>-|TRBV5-1|TRBJ1-1
TGCGCCAGCAGCTCACAGGAACTCTCTGAAGCTTTCTTT
CASSSQELSEAFF
>TRBD1|TRBV4-1|TRBJ2-1
TGCGCCAGCAGCCCCGAGCCGGGACAGGGGATTCATGAGCAGTTCTTC
CASSPEPGQGIHEQFF
>-|TRBV28|TRBJ2-3
TGTGCCAGCAGTTTAGCGGGGACTGGCACAGATACGCAGTATTTT
CASSLAGTGTDTQYF
>-|TRBV6-5|TRBJ1-5
TGTGCCAGCAGCGCAGACAGAGATCAGCCCCAGCATTTT
CASSADRDQPQHF
>TRBD1|TRBV29-1|TRBJ1-4
TGCAGCGTTTCGTACAGGGGGCAGGGGGAAAAACTGTTTTTT
CSVSYRGQGEKLFF
>-|TRBV7-3|TRBJ1-6
TGTGCCAGCAGCCGGGGGGACGATTCACCCCTCCACTTT
CASSRGDDSPLHF
>TRBD1|TRBV25-1|TRBJ1-4
TGTGCCAGCAGCGGGAGGGCGGACAGGGGTGGTTCTGGTGAAAAACTGTTTTTT
CASSGRADRGGSGEKLFF